The 26 T cell receptor beta chains in this list originate from one sample, sequenced in a study of metastatic and nonmetastatic thyroid tumors. No treatment of any kind had been given to any patient before thyroid surgery. From the PCR reads, TCRdb re-called clones with MiXCR. The sample holds approximately 12,000 clones, 30% to 35% seen once. Material for sequencing was tumor tissue. Receptors were obtained from a female donor with papillary thyroid cancer or a benign thyroid nodule (not recorded which). Some clones in this sample may be carry-over from other donors' samples.

The CDR3 DNA follows: TGCAGTGCTAGAGAGCCAGCGGGATTGGTCGAGCAGTACTTC. Its translation: CSAREPAGLVEQYF. The V and J genes are TRBV20-1 and TRBJ2-7; 7 nucleotides align to TRBD2. This CDR3 has 14 residues. Germline CDR1 is DFQATT and CDR2 is SNEGSKA (reference sequence). V was pared by 0 bases and J by 6 bases, with 8 bases of the junction left unmatched.

V usage is TRBV11-1 and J usage is TRBJ1-3; D may be TRBD1 (6 bases). V was trimmed by 5 bases and J by 3 bases, leaving 20 bases between them. From germline, CDR1 is SGHAT and CDR2 FQDESV (reference sequence). The CDR3 extends over 17 amino acids. The CDR3 is CASSGEIGAGVGNTIYF. Written as DNA, the CDR3 is TGTGCCAGCAGCGGGGAAATAGGTGCAGGGGTTGGAAACACCATATATTTT. Full variable domain (missing parts from reference TRBV11-1 and TRBJ1-3): EAEVAQSPRYKITEKSQAVAFWCDPISGHATLYWYRQILGQGPELLVQFQDESVVDDSQLPKDRFSAERLKGVDSTLKIQPAELGDSAMYLCASSGEIGAGVGNTIYFGEGSWLTVV.

The genes are TRBV20-1 and TRBJ2-7; D uncertain. The CDR3 has 15 residues. Germline CDR1 is DFQATT and CDR2 is SNEGSKA (reference sequence). V lost 5 bases to trimming and J lost 3 bases, with 20 bases between them. The CDR3 region is CSARLETFSYYEQYF. The CDR3 DNA reads TGCAGTGCTCGATTAGAGACGTTCAGCTACTACGAGCAGTACTTC.

This clone was observed a handful of times. The chain recombines TRBV19 with TRBJ2-1; 7 bases align to TRBD2. CDR1 and CDR2 from the germline V gene are LNHDA and SQIVND (reference sequence). CDR3 size: 13 residues. The V segment lost 5 bases and the J segment 12 bases; nucleotides outside the gene matches: 10. The CDR3 protein is CASSSGLADVQFF. Here the CDR3 DNA reads TGTGCCAGTAGTTCAGGCCTAGCGGACGTGCAGTTCTTC.

This clone was detected ten times or more. The genes are TRBV9 and TRBJ1-5, with D perhaps TRBD1 (6 bases). V was pared by 0 bases and J by 5 bases, with 12 bases between. From germline, CDR1 is SGDLS and CDR2 YYNGEE. This CDR3 has 15 residues. The CDR3 DNA follows: TGTGCCAGCAGCGTAGAGGGGGGGGCGGATCAGCCCCAGCATTTT. Its translation is CASSVEGGADQPQHF.

As to this clone: This sequence may be a read error, since a much larger clone differs from it by one base. The chain combines TRBV25-1 with TRBJ2-2; either TRBD1 or TRBD2 may supply D (5 bases each). V lost 2 bases, J lost 4 bases, and 14 bases lay in between. This CDR3 comprises 16 residues. The germline V gene has CDR1 MGHDK and CDR2 SYGVNS. CDR3 DNA: TGTGCCAGCAGTGAAGTCGGGACCTTAACCACCGGGGAGCTGTTTTTT. Its protein product is CASSEVGTLTTGELFF.

The CDR3 nucleotides read TGTGCCAGCATCGGGGACAGGGGGCGGGCCGGGGAGCTGTTTTTT. It encodes CASIGDRGRAGELFF. The chain carries TRBV12-3 or TRBV12-4 and TRBJ2-2; 12 bases map to TRBD1. Germline trimming cut 7 bases from V and 6 bases from J; bases unmatched to any gene: 6. The CDR3 loop spans 15 amino acids.

This clone was detected a few times. The DNA of the CDR3 is TGTGCCAGCAGCCCTCGAGGGGCGATGGGGGGAATGAACACTGAAGCTTTCTTT. It translates to CASSPRGAMGGMNTEAFF. This chain connects TRBV11-2 to TRBJ1-1; perhaps TRBD1 as D (5 bases). Trimming pared 5 bases from V and 0 bases from J, leaving 22 bases between. CDR3 length: 18 amino acids. The germline V gene has CDR1 SGHAT and CDR2 FQNNGV.

The table lists this clone with many counts. This may be a read error, as it is one base from a much larger clone. This sample includes further DNA sequences coding for the same CDR3. The V gene is TRBV5-5, the J gene TRBJ1-5; a weak D match, TRBD1 (5 bases). The CDR3 has 16 residues. Trimming cost V 0 bases and J 0 bases, with 10 bases left between them. Germline V gene data show CDR1 as SGHKS and CDR2 as YYEKEE (reference sequence). The CDR3 here is CASSLVGGDSNQPQHF. The CDR3 bases are TGTGCCAGCAGCTTGGTGGGGGGGGATAGCAATCAGCCCCAGCATTTT.

This clone was seen more than once but under ten times. The chain joins TRBV6-1 to TRBJ1-5; 7 bases align to TRBD1. This CDR3 region has 14 residues. Losses at the gene ends were 6 bases for V and 6 bases for J; bases not matched to a gene: 8. CDR1 MNHNS and CDR2 SASEGT come from the germline V gene. The CDR3 bases are TGTGCCAGCAGACAAACAGGGGCACGTCAGCCCCAGCATTTT. Its protein product is CASRQTGARQPQHF.

Remarks on this clone: As the CDR3 is not closed by the conserved phenylalanine or tryptophan, this likely results from a read error. The chain carries TRBV7-8 and TRBJ2-7, with D unresolved. The CDR3 has 14 amino acids. Looked up from germline, CDR1 is SGHVS and CDR2 is FQNEAQ. Trimming removed 4 bases from V and 5 bases from J, with 15 bases in between. DNA of the CDR3: TGTGCCAGCAGCTCAATCCCATCTAGTGACGAGCAGTACCTC. Residues: CASSSIPSSDEQYL.

V is TRBV24-1 and J is TRBJ2-7; D unclear. The CDR3 is made up of 12 amino acids. CDR1 and CDR2 from the germline V gene are KGHDR and SFDVKD. V dropped 5 bases and J dropped 1 base, with 5 bases sitting between them. Here the CDR3 reads CATSAVSYEQYF. CDR3 nucleotide sequence: TGTGCCACCAGTGCCGTTTCCTACGAGCAGTACTTC.

The V call is TRBV6-1, the J call TRBJ1-3, with D unresolved. CDR1 MNHNS and CDR2 SASEGT come from the germline V gene. The CDR3 spans 14 residues. Trimming pared 6 bases from V and 0 bases from J, leaving 9 bases between. The CDR3 nucleotides are TGTGCCAGCAGGGACGCTAGCTCTGGAAACACCATATATTTT. It encodes CASRDASSGNTIYF.

J is TRBJ2-7 and V is TRBV11-2, with 11 bases identical to TRBD1. Looked up from germline, CDR1 is SGHAT and CDR2 is FQNNGV. V trimming: 2 bases; J trimming: 2 bases; junction bases outside the gene matches: 5. This CDR3 spans 16 amino acids. CDR3: CASSLSSGQGAYEQYF. CDR3 sequence (DNA): TGTGCCAGCAGCTTAAGCTCGGGACAGGGGGCCTACGAGCAGTACTTC.

This clone was observed many times. The chain uses TRBV10-3 and TRBJ1-4, with TRBD1 identical over 9 bases. Germline V gene data show CDR1 as ENHRY and CDR2 as SYGVKD. The CDR3 contains 12 residues. V shed 10 bases and J 8 bases; nucleotides not matched to a gene: 5. CDR3 in DNA: TGTGCCACTAGGACAGGGGTAGAAAAACTGTTTTTT. Translated: CATRTGVEKLFF.

The chain couples TRBV10-3 to TRBJ1-2; TRBD1 agrees at 8 bases. The CDR3 consists of 16 residues. Looked up from germline, CDR1 is ENHRY and CDR2 is SYGVKD. V shed 0 bases, J shed 3 bases, and the junction held 6 bases outside the gene matches. This chain's CDR3 is CAISESGQGFDYGYTF. In DNA form, the CDR3 reads TGTGCCATCAGTGAGTCAGGACAGGGTTTTGACTATGGCTACACCTTC.

This clone has only a few counts. The chain joins TRBV28 to TRBJ2-7; no clear D. The CDR3 totals 12 residues. Trimming shortened V by 1 base and J by 7 bases, and 8 bases separated the two germline ends. Germline CDR1 and CDR2: MDHEN and SYDVKM. The CDR3 reads CASSLSSLEQYF. In DNA form, the CDR3 reads TGTGCCAGCAGTTTATCCAGTTTAGAGCAGTACTTC.

This clone is medium-sized within its sample. This chain uses TRBV6-1 with TRBJ2-1; TRBD1 is a possible D gene (7 bases). V was pared by 5 bases and J by 4 bases, with 18 bases between. CDR3 size: 16 residues. Per the germline V gene, CDR1 is MNHNS and CDR2 is SASEGT. The CDR3 loop is CASSRRGDIFYNEQFF. For the CDR3, the DNA is TGTGCCAGCAGTCGCAGGGGGGACATTTTTTACAATGAGCAGTTCTTC.

This clone counts as medium-sized. J is TRBJ1-4 and V is TRBV2; D not resolved. The V gene lost 4 bases and the J gene lost 8 bases, with 11 bases spanning the gap. This CDR3 has 13 residues. CDR1 and CDR2 (germline): SNHLY, FYNNEI. The CDR3 DNA reads as TGTGCCAGCAGTGTCCCACTGGAAGAAAAACTGTTTTTT. It translates to CASSVPLEEKLFF. Together with reference TRBV2 and TRBJ1-4, the CDR3 gives the full variable domain: EPEVTQTPSHQVTQMGQEVILRCVPISNHLYFYWYRQILGQKVEFLVSFYNNEISEKSEIFDDQFSVERPDGSNFTLKIRSTKLEDSAMYFCASSVPLEEKLFFGSGTQLSVL.

This chain links TRBV28 with TRBJ1-4, with TRBD1 matching 9 bases. This CDR3 is 17 amino acids long. From germline, CDR1 is MDHEN and CDR2 SYDVKM. The V gene end was trimmed by 6 bases and the J gene end by 6 bases; junction bases not matched to a gene: 14. CDR3 loop: CASRFRNRQGVDEKLFF. Here the CDR3 DNA reads TGTGCCAGCAGATTTAGGAATCGACAGGGGGTCGATGAAAAACTGTTTTTT. The entire variable domain, with the rest obtained from reference TRBV28 and TRBJ1-4, is as follows: DVKVTQSSRYLVKRTGEKVFLECVQDMDHENMFWYRQDPGLGLRLIYFSYDVKMKEKGDIPEGYSVSREKKERFSLILESASTNQTSMYLCASRFRNRQGVDEKLFFGSGTQLSVL.

The V call is TRBV11-3, the J call TRBJ2-7; D ambiguous. From germline, CDR1 is SGHNT and CDR2 YENEEA. This CDR3 has 14 amino acids. V lost 5 bases and J lost 0, with 11 bases in between. The DNA for the CDR3 is TGTGCCAGCAGCGGCACGGCGCTCTCCTACGAGCAGTACTTC. This gives the protein CASSGTALSYEQYF.

The V call is TRBV28, the J call TRBJ2-5; 9 nucleotides agree with TRBD2. With V trimmed by 2 bases and J by 2 bases, 6 bases remained unmatched. This CDR3 comprises 16 residues. Germline CDR1 and CDR2: MDHEN and SYDVKM. DNA for the CDR3: TGTGCCAGCAGTTTACACATAGCGGGGGTTCAAGAGACCCAGTACTTC. Protein: CASSLHIAGVQETQYF.

This clone has a handful of counts. The rearrangement links TRBV2 to TRBJ2-7; possible D gene TRBD2, 5 bases. The germline V gene has CDR1 SNHLY and CDR2 FYNNEI. Deletions cut 6 bases from V and 7 bases from J, with 10 bases between. This CDR3 has 11 residues. The CDR3 loop reads CASSLRGEQYF. CDR3 coding DNA: TGTGCCAGCAGCCTTAGAGGGGAGCAGTACTTC.

The rearrangement links TRBV6-4 to TRBJ2-2, with no clear D. V was shortened by 6 bases and J by 3 bases, with 8 bases between the two germline ends. Germline lookup yields CDR1 MRHNA and CDR2 SNTAGT. The CDR3 sequence is 13 residues long. This CDR3 reads CASSAGDTGELFF. DNA for the CDR3: TGTGCCAGCAGCGCCGGAGACACCGGGGAGCTGTTTTTT.

This clone has ten or more counts. The chain links TRBV19 to TRBJ1-5, with TRBD1 matching over 7 bases. V gave up 4 bases and J gave up 7 bases; unmatched junction bases: 7. This CDR3 region has 14 residues. CDR1 and CDR2 from the germline V gene are LNHDA and SQIVND (reference sequence). The CDR3 region has the DNA TGTGCCAGTAGTACAGACAGGGTGGAACAGCCCCAGCATTTT. Translating gives CASSTDRVEQPQHF. The full variable domain, its missing parts supplied by reference TRBV19 and TRBJ1-5, is DGGITQSPKYLFRKEGQNVTLSCEQNLNHDAMYWYRQDPGQGLRLIYYSQIVNDFQKGDIAEGYSVSREKKESFPLTVTSAQKNPTAFYLCASSTDRVEQPQHFGDGTRLSIL.

The chain uses TRBV20-1 and TRBJ1-4; no clear D. The CDR3 is 16 amino acids. The germline V and J ends were trimmed by 3 bases and 8 bases, with 22 bases remaining between them. CDR1 and CDR2 (germline): DFQATT, SNEGSKA (reference sequence). CDR3 in DNA: TGCAGTGCTAGTGCTGGGAGGGAAAGAAGGAGCGAAAAACTGTTTTTT. It specifies CSASAGRERRSEKLFF.